These 32 T cell receptor beta chains were all obtained from the same sample, sequenced in a study of cytomegalovirus exposure and HLA in healthy donors. PCR involved 60 Vbeta and 13 Jbeta primers. Clones were read by immunoSEQ multiplex PCR, and TCRdb kept only the in-frame ones, dropping some. The data show fewer than 250,000 clones, and the top ten clones hold around 0.95%. The specimen sequenced was PBMCs. These receptor sequences come from a woman in her 30s in good health and CMV-seropositive.

This chain joins TRBV5-1 and TRBJ1-4; TRBD1 matches at 9 bases. Germline CDR1 SGHRS, CDR2 YFSETQ. Trimming took 7 bases from V and 8 from J; bases not matched to a gene: 12. The CDR3 consists of 15 residues. In DNA form, the CDR3 reads TGCGCCAGCGGGCTACAGGGGGCCGGGGGCGAAAAACTGTTTTTT. It is translated as CASGLQGAGGEKLFF.

This sequence joins TRBV18 and TRBJ2-7; TRBD1 matches at 7 bases. CDR3 length: 14 residues. The V and J ends lost 3 bases and 3 bases, in that order; junction bases with no gene match: 5. Germline CDR1 and CDR2: KGHSH and LQKENI. The DNA for the CDR3 is TGTGCCAGCTCACCCATGACAGGGAGCTACGAGCAGTACTTC. This codes for CASSPMTGSYEQYF.

This rearrangement joins TRBV7-2 to TRBJ1-5; D perhaps matches TRBD1 (5 bases). The CDR3 extends over 14 amino acids. The germline gives CDR1 SGHTA, CDR2 FQGNSA. V lost 3 bases and J lost 7, with 13 bases in between. The CDR3 nucleotides are TGTGCCAGCAGCTTTTCAGGGTCGCCCCAGCCCCAGCATTTT. Encoded protein: CASSFSGSPQPQHF.

The genes are TRBV19 and TRBJ2-2; 11 bases map to TRBD2. Germline assignment: CDR1 LNHDA and CDR2 SQIVND (reference sequence). The ends lost 5 bases at V and 3 bases at J; junction bases unmatched: 5. The CDR3 has 16 amino acids. CDR3 residues: CASSFSGGADTGELFF. The CDR3 DNA sequence: TGTGCCAGTAGTTTTAGCGGGGGGGCGGACACCGGGGAGCTGTTTTTT.

The gene calls are TRBV4-1 and TRBJ2-7; 11 bases line up with TRBD1. Germline assignment: CDR1 MGHRA and CDR2 YSYEKL. CDR3 length: 17 amino acids. After removal of 1 base from V and 3 bases from J, the junction contained 8 bases not matched to a gene. CDR3 loop: CASSQGGGTGGYYEQYF. The CDR3 DNA follows: TGCGCCAGCAGCCAAGGTGGGGGGACAGGGGGTTACTACGAGCAGTACTTC.

V usage is TRBV19 and J usage is TRBJ1-1; possibly TRBD1 for D (6 bases). V was clipped by 7 bases and J by 2 bases, with 11 bases between them. This CDR3 contains 13 residues. The germline CDR1 and CDR2 sequences are LNHDA and SQIVND (reference sequence). The CDR3 region has the DNA TGTGCCAGTAACGACAGGTTTAACACTGAAGCTTTCTTT. This sequence encodes CASNDRFNTEAFF.

The chain joins TRBV14 to TRBJ1-2; the match to TRBD1 covers 11 bases. Trimming at V came to 2 bases and at J to 8 bases, leaving 7 bases not matched to a gene. The germline V gene encodes CDR1 SGHDN and CDR2 FVKESK. The CDR3 spans 15 residues. DNA of the CDR3: TGTGCCAGCAGCCAACACGGGACAGGGGGTGCCGGCTACACCTTC. This codes for CASSQHGTGGAGYTF.

The V and J genes are TRBV14 and TRBJ1-1; 9 nucleotides line up with TRBD1. The junction had 4 bases not matched to a gene; V was cut back by 0 bases and J by 5 bases. The CDR3 runs 15 residues. Germline V CDR1 and CDR2: SGHDN, FVKESK. DNA of the CDR3: TGTGCCAGCAGCCAAGAGACAGGGGGGTGGACTGAAGCTTTCTTT. Its translation is CASSQETGGWTEAFF.

V usage is TRBV5-6 and J usage is TRBJ2-3; 9 nucleotides agree with TRBD1. Trimming at V came to 7 bases and at J to 5 bases, leaving 17 bases not matched to a gene. The CDR3 sequence is 17 residues long. Germline V gene data show CDR1 as SGHDT and CDR2 as YYEEEE. The CDR3 DNA reads as TGTGCCAGCGGCTGGGGGGACAGGGCCCTCGCCGTAGATACGCAGTATTTT. Encoded protein: CASGWGDRALAVDTQYF. The whole variable domain, remainder taken from reference TRBV5-6 and TRBJ2-3, is DAGVTQSPTHLIKTRGQQVTLRCSPKSGHDTVSWYQQALGQGPQFIFQYYEEEERQRGNFPDRFSGHQFPNYSSELNVNALLLGDSALYLCASGWGDRALAVDTQYFGPGTRLTVL.

The chain uses TRBV28 and TRBJ1-2; tentatively, D is TRBD1 (5 bases). The CDR3 length is 15 residues. The germline CDR1 and CDR2 sequences are MDHEN and SYDVKM. Trimming took 7 bases from V and 3 from J, leaving 18 bases between them. The chain's CDR3 is CASTRGGFTYYGYTF. The CDR3 DNA reads TGTGCCAGCACCCGGGGGGGGTTTACTTACTATGGCTACACCTTC.

The chain uses TRBV27 and TRBJ1-2, with 9 bases matching TRBD1. V shed 0 bases and J 7 bases; nucleotides not matched to a gene: 9. Germline assignment: CDR1 MNHEY and CDR2 SMNVEV (reference sequence). This CDR3 is built from 16 residues. CDR3 amino acids: CASSLSPGTGYSGYTF. The DNA of the CDR3 is TGTGCCAGCAGTTTATCTCCCGGGACAGGGTACAGTGGCTACACCTTC.

J is TRBJ1-5 and V is TRBV5-6, with D possibly being TRBD1 (6 bases). The germline V gene encodes CDR1 SGHDT and CDR2 YYEEEE. With 0 bases removed from V and 0 bases from J, the gap between germline ends came to 13 bases. This CDR3 is built from 17 residues. CDR3 sequence: CASSLASQGISNQPQHF. In DNA form, the CDR3 reads TGTGCCAGCAGCTTGGCCAGCCAGGGGATTAGCAATCAGCCCCAGCATTTT.

The chain recombines TRBV9 with TRBJ1-2; the D gene is possibly TRBD1 (5 bases). From germline, CDR1 is SGDLS and CDR2 YYNGEE. Trimming shortened V by 3 bases and J by 4 bases, and 19 bases separated the two germline ends. CDR3 size: 16 residues. The CDR3 region has the DNA TGTGCCAGCAGCGATACCCTGCGTGCGGGGCGCTATGGCTACACCTTC. It is translated as CASSDTLRAGRYGYTF.

The J gene is TRBJ2-7, the V gene TRBV19, with 9 nucleotides matching TRBD1. With V trimmed by 3 bases and J by 8 bases, 5 bases remained unmatched. The CDR3 consists of 13 residues. From germline, CDR1 is LNHDA and CDR2 SQIVND (reference sequence). CDR3 protein: CASSMVDRGKQYF. The CDR3 DNA sequence: TGTGCCAGTAGTATGGTGGACAGGGGAAAGCAGTACTTC.

The V and J genes are TRBV7-9 and TRBJ2-1; TRBD2 matches at 13 bases. Germline CDR1 is SEHNR and CDR2 is FQNEAQ (reference sequence). The trim removed 5 bases at V and 3 bases at J, leaving 4 bases unmatched. CDR3 length equals 16 residues. The CDR3 here is CASSPWTSGSYNEQFF. CDR3 sequence (DNA): TGTGCCAGCAGCCCCTGGACTAGCGGGAGCTACAATGAGCAGTTCTTC.

The chain links TRBV18 to TRBJ2-7; D is possibly TRBD1 (5 bases). V was trimmed by 3 bases and J by 3 bases, leaving 12 bases between them. CDR1 and CDR2 (germline): KGHSH, LQKENI. This CDR3 comprises 14 residues. The DNA of the CDR3 is TGTGCCAGCTCACCTCAGGGTAGGAACTACGAGCAGTACTTC. It yields the protein CASSPQGRNYEQYF.

The chain carries TRBV6-5 and TRBJ1-6; D is unresolved. The CDR3 contains 14 residues. Trimming cost V 0 bases and J 8 bases, with 8 bases left between them. Germline V gene lookup returns CDR1 MNHEY and CDR2 SVGAGI. CDR3 sequence: CASSYSEVDSPLHF. CDR3 bases: TGTGCCAGCAGTTACTCGGAGGTAGATTCACCCCTCCACTTT.

This chain joins TRBV7-2 and TRBJ2-6; 10 nucleotides align to TRBD1. From germline, CDR1 is SGHTA and CDR2 FQGNSA. J lost 8 bases, V lost 1 base, and 2 bases had no gene match. The CDR3 totals 15 residues. CDR3 protein: CASSLGQGAPNVLTF. The CDR3 DNA reads TGTGCCAGCAGCTTAGGACAGGGGGCGCCCAACGTCCTGACTTTC.

The chain combines TRBV28 with TRBJ1-2; TRBD1 agrees at 9 bases. The length of the CDR3 is 15 residues. The V gene end was trimmed by 4 bases and the J gene end by 4 bases; junction bases not matched to a gene: 7. In germline, CDR1 is MDHEN, CDR2 SYDVKM. The DNA for the CDR3 is TGTGCCAGCAGTTCCCCACAGGGGGCGGGCTATGGCTACACCTTC. It yields the protein CASSSPQGAGYGYTF.

CDR3 amino acids: CASQSLTGDFYEQYF. CDR3 bases: TGCGCCAGCCAGAGCTTGACAGGGGATTTCTACGAGCAGTACTTC. The rearrangement uses TRBV5-1 and TRBJ2-7; 8 nucleotides align to TRBD1. Losses at the gene ends were 7 bases for V and 3 bases for J; bases not matched to a gene: 12. The germline CDR1 and CDR2 sequences are SGHRS and YFSETQ. The CDR3 totals 15 residues.

This chain joins TRBV27 and TRBJ2-3; the match to TRBD2 covers 7 bases. V lost 1 base and J lost 6; bases outside the gene matches: 10. The CDR3 runs to 16 residues. Per germline, CDR1 MNHEY and CDR2 SMNVEV (reference sequence). CDR3 amino acids: CASSLYGGSPADTQYF. CDR3 nucleotides: TGTGCCAGCAGTTTATACGGCGGGAGCCCCGCGGATACGCAGTATTTT.

The chain uses TRBV6-4 and TRBJ1-2, with D possibly matching TRBD1 (5 bases). The germline V gene has CDR1 MRHNA and CDR2 SNTAGT. The CDR3 loop spans 16 amino acids. V was shortened by 4 bases and J by 4 bases, with 19 bases between the two germline ends. As DNA, the CDR3 is TGTGCCAGCAGTGGCCTGCGGGACGGTCAGGGCTATGGCTACACCTTC. It specifies CASSGLRDGQGYGYTF.

The DNA for the CDR3 is TGTGCCAGCAGGATAGATTTACTGAACACTGAAGCTTTCTTT. Encoded protein: CASRIDLLNTEAFF. V gene TRBV6-5 combines with J gene TRBJ1-1; D is uncertain. The CDR3 runs 14 residues. Germline CDR1 and CDR2: MNHEY and SVGAGI. Trimming shortened V by 6 bases and J by 0 bases, and 11 bases separated the two germline ends.

The rearrangement links TRBV9 to TRBJ2-7, with a weak D call TRBD1 (5 bases). In germline, CDR1 is SGDLS, CDR2 YYNGEE. The CDR3 runs 15 residues. V lost 0 bases to trimming and J lost 1 base, with 11 bases between them. The CDR3 nucleotides are TGTGCCAGCAGCGTAGCAGGGCCAAATTCCTACGAGCAGTACTTC. Protein product: CASSVAGPNSYEQYF.

CDR3 in amino acids: CASSYWEGGYEQYF. CDR3 in DNA: TGTGCCAGCAGTTACTGGGAGGGCGGGTACGAGCAGTACTTC. V gene TRBV6-6 combines with J gene TRBJ2-7; TRBD2 aligns across 7 bases. Germline CDR1 is MNHNY and CDR2 is SVGAGI (reference sequence). The CDR3 consists of 14 residues. The V segment lost 1 base and the J segment 4 bases; nucleotides outside the gene matches: 4.

The chain is built from TRBV7-7 and TRBJ2-3, with D possibly being TRBD2 (5 bases). Germline V gene sequence: CDR1 SSHAT, CDR2 FNYEAQ (reference sequence). Trimming removed 4 bases from V and 5 bases from J, with 13 bases in between. The CDR3 length is 14 residues. CDR3 DNA sequence: TGTGCCAGCAGCTCTGCACTAGTGCTAGATACGCAGTATTTT. Its protein is CASSSALVLDTQYF.

The V call is TRBV30, the J call TRBJ2-3; D is perhaps TRBD1 (6 bases). Germline-derived CDR1 and CDR2 are GTSNPN and SVGIG (reference sequence). The V end was cut by 4 bases, the J end by 0 bases, with 14 bases between. The CDR3 sequence is 15 residues long. Here the CDR3 reads CAWTGDEQSTDTQYF. The CDR3 region has the DNA TGTGCCTGGACAGGGGATGAACAGAGCACAGATACGCAGTATTTT.

This sequence joins TRBV30 and TRBJ2-1, with 9 bases lining up with TRBD2. The trim removed 7 bases at V and 5 bases at J, leaving 6 bases unmatched. This CDR3 region has 13 residues. Germline CDR1 GTSNPN, CDR2 SVGIG (reference sequence). The CDR3 reads CASTRLADNEQFF. The CDR3 coding sequence is TGTGCCTCGACGAGACTAGCGGACAATGAGCAGTTCTTC.

The V call is TRBV9, the J call TRBJ2-7; 11 bases fit TRBD2. Trimming took 0 bases from V and 6 from J; bases not matched to a gene: 2. In germline, CDR1 is SGDLS, CDR2 YYNGEE. The CDR3 consists of 14 residues. Written as DNA, the CDR3 is TGTGCCAGCAGCGTAGATGGGACTAGCGGCGAGCAGTACTTC. Amino acids: CASSVDGTSGEQYF.

This chain connects TRBV2 to TRBJ1-4; tentative D call: TRBD1 (6 bases). This CDR3 comprises 14 residues. CDR1 is SNHLY, CDR2 FYNNEI, per germline. V gave up 6 bases and J gave up 8 bases, with 16 bases separating them. The CDR3, as DNA: TGTGCCAGCAGAAATCTGGGGGCAGGCGAAAAACTGTTTTTT. Protein sequence: CASRNLGAGEKLFF.

Of note for this clone: One end of the junction does not line up with germline, which may come from a read error. The V gene is TRBV19, the J gene TRBJ2-1, with TRBD1 matching 8 bases. CDR1 and CDR2 from the germline V gene are LNHDA and SQIVND (reference sequence). This CDR3 spans 14 amino acids. Written as DNA, the CDR3 is TGTGCCAGTAGTATGGGGGACAGGTCAACCCAACCCCTCTTC. Protein product: CASSMGDRSTQPLF. Full variable domain (outside the CDR3, taken from reference TRBV19 and TRBJ2-1): DGGITQSPKYLFRKEGQNVTLSCEQNLNHDAMYWYRQDPGQGLRLIYYSQIVNDFQKGDIAEGYSVSREKKESFPLTVTSAQKNPTAFYLCASSMGDRSTQPLFGPGTRLTVL.

The chain joins TRBV7-8 to TRBJ1-1; D is unclear. CDR1 and CDR2 (germline): SGHVS, FQNEAQ. This CDR3 comprises 14 residues. The V and J ends lost 1 base and 0 bases respectively, with 6 bases between them. The CDR3 loop reads CASSLVALNTEAFF. The CDR3 DNA sequence: TGTGCCAGCAGCTTAGTGGCACTGAACACTGAAGCTTTCTTT.